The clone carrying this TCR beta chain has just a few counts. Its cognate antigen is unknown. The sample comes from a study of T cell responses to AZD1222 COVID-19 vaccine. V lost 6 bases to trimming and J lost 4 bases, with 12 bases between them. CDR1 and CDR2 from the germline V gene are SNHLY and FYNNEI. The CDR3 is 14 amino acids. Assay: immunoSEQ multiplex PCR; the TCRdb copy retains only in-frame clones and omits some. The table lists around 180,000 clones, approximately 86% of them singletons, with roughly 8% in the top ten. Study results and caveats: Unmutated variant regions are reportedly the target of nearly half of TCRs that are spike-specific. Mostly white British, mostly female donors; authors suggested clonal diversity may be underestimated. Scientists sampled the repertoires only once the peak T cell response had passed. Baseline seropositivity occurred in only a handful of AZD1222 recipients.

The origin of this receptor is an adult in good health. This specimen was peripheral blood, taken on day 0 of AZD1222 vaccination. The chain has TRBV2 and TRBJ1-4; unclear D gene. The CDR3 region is CASSQIRSNEKLFF. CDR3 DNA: TGTGCCAGCAGCCAAATACGGAGTAATGAAAAACTGTTTTTT.